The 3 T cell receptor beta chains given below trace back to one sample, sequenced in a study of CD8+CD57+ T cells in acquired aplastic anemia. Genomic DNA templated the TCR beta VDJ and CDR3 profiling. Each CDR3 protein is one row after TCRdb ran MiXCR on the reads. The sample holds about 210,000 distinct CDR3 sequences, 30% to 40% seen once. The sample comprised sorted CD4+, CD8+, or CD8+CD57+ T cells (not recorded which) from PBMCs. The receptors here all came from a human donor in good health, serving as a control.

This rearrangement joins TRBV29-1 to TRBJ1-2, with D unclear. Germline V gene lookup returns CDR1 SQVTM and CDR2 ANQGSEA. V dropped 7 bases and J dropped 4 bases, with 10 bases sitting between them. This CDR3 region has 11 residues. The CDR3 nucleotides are TGCAGCGGTCATGGGATCTATGGCTACACCTTC. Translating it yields CSGHGIYGYTF.

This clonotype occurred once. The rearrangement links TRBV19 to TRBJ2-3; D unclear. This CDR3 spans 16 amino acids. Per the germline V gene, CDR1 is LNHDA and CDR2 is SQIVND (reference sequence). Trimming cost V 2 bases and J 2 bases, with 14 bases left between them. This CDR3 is CASSISGAGYTDTQYF. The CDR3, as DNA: TGTGCCAGTAGTATAAGTGGCGCTGGATACACAGATACGCAGTATTTT.

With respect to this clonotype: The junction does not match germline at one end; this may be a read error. This CDR3 is CVSSLLGSGEYEQYF. In nucleotides, the CDR3 is TGTGTCAGCAGCCTACTAGGTAGCGGGGAATACGAGCAGTACTTC. The chain is built from TRBV28 and TRBJ2-7; 8 bases align to TRBD2. This CDR3 comprises 15 residues. Germline CDR1 MDHEN, CDR2 SYDVKM.